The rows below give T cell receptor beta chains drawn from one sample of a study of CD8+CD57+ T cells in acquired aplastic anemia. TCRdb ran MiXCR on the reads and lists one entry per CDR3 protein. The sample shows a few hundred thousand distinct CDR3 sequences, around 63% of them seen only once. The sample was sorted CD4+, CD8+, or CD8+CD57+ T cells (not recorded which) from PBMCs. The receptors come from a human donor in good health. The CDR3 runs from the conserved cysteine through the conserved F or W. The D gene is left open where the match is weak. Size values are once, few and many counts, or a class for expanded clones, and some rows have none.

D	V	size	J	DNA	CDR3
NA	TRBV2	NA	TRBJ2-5	TGTGCCAGCAGTGGATTCGGGGGCTTCCAAGAGACCCAGTACTTC	CASSGFGGFQETQYF
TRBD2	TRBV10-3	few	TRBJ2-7	TGTGCCATCAGTGAGTCGGGACTAGCGGAAGAGCAGTACTTC	CAISESGLAEEQYF
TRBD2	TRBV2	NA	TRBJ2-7	TGTGCCAGCAGTGTCTTAGCGGGGGGGCCCCACGAGCAGTACTTC	CASSVLAGGPHEQYF
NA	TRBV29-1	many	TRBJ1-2	TGCAGCGTTCCTGATTCGGGACTATACTATAACTATGGCTACACCTTC	CSVPDSGLYYNYGYTF
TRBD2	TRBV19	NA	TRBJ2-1	TGTGCCAGTAGTGTAGTGAGCAGCGGGATAAACGAGCAGTTCTTC	CASSVVSSGINEQFF
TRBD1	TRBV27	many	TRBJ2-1	TGTGCCAGCAGGCTTGGACAGGGGGCCTACAATGAGCAGTTCTTC	CASRLGQGAYNEQFF
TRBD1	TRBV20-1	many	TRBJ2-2	TGCAGTGCTCCCAACCGGGACAGGGAAAACACCGGGGAGCTGTTTTTT	CSAPNRDRENTGELFF
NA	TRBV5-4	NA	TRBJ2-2	TGTGCCAGCAGCTTGGCCAGTCAGAGCACCGGGGAGCTGTTTTTT	CASSLASQSTGELFF
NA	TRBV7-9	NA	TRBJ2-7	TGTGCCAGCAGCCACGGACACTTCTACGAGCAGTACTTC	CASSHGHFYEQYF
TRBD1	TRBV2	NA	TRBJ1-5	TGTGCCAGCAGTGCCGACAGGGGCGGTCAGCCCCAGCATTTT	CASSADRGGQPQHF
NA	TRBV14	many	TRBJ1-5	TGTGCCAGCAGCCAAGATCTATCCCAGCCCCAGCATTTT	CASSQDLSQPQHF
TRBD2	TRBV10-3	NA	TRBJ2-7	TGTGCCATCAGCGATATTGCTCGGGGGGAAGCCTACGAGCAGTACTTC	CAISDIARGEAYEQYF
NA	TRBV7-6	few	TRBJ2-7	TGTGCCAGCAGCTTAGTCTCAGCCGGTAGCGTCTCCTACGAGCAGTACTTC	CASSLVSAGSVSYEQYF
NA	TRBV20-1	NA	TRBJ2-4	TGCAGTGCTAGCTTTCGGGCAGGCGCAAACATTCAGTACTTC	CSASFRAGANIQYF
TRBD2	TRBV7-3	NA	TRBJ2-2	TGTGCCAGCAGTCGGACTAGCGGGGGTAACGCCGGGGAGCTGTTTTTC	CASSRTSGGNAGELFF
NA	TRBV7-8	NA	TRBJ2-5	TGTGCCAGCAGCCTAAGCGGACGTCCGGAGACCCAGTACTTC	CASSLSGRPETQYF
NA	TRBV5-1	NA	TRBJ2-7	TGTGCCAGCAGCTGGTCGGGGGTAGTGTACGAGCAGTACTTC	CASSWSGVVYEQYF
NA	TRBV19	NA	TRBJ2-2	TGTGCCAGTAGCACGGGACATATGAACACCGGGGAGCTGTTTTTT	CASSTGHMNTGELFF
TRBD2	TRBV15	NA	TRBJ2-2	TGTGCCACCAGCAGAGAAGCGGGGGCGAACACCGGGGAGCTGTTTTTT	CATSREAGANTGELFF
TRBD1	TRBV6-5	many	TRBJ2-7	TGTGCCAGCAGTTACCTCGGGACAGCGGCCCATTCCTACGAGCAGTACTTC	CASSYLGTAAHSYEQYF
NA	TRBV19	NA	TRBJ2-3	TGTGCCACCTCTGGGGGCAGGGCCCTCACAGATACGCAGTATTTT	CATSGGRALTDTQYF
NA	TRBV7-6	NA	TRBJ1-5	TGTGCCAGCAGTCTCTGGGACCTACAGCCCCAGCATTTT	CASSLWDLQPQHF
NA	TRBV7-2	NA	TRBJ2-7	TGTGCCAGCAGCTCCTGGAAAGGAGGGACATACGGGCAGTACTTC	CASSSWKGGTYGQYF
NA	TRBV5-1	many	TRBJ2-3	TGCGCCAGCAGCTTGGCGCAGGGACTTGATACGCAGTATTTT	CASSLAQGLDTQYF
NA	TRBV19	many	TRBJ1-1	TGTGCCAGTAGTATATTTCAACAGCCGAACACTGAAGCTTTCTTT	CASSIFQQPNTEAFF
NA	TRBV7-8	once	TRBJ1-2	TGTGCCAGCAGCCCAGAGGGGGGCGCCTATGGCTACACCTTC	CASSPEGGAYGYTF
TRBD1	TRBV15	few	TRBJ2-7	TGTGCCACCAGCAGCACCGGGACAGGGGGATACGAGCAGTACTTC	CATSSTGTGGYEQYF
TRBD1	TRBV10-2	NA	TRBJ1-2	TGCGCCAGCAGTGAGTACGAGACAGGGGCATACTATGGCTGCACCTTC	CASSEYETGAYYGCTF
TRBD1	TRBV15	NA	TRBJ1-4	TGTGCCACCAGCAGAGAAGGACAGGGAAATGAAAAACTGTTTTTT	CATSREGQGNEKLFF
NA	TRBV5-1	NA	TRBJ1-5	TGCGCCAGCAGCCCCATTGGGGGGAGCAATCAGCCCCAGCATTTT	CASSPIGGSNQPQHF
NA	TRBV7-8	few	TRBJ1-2	TGTGCCAGTTCCGGGGTACACTATGGCTACACCTTC	CASSGVHYGYTF
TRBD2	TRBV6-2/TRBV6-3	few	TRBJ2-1	TGTGCCAGCGATTCCAGGGGACTCGGGGGGGTAAACAATGAGCAGTTCTTC	CASDSRGLGGVNNEQFF
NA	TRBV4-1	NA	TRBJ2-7	TGCGCCAGCAGCCACGGGACCCTCTACGAGCAGTACTTC	CASSHGTLYEQYF
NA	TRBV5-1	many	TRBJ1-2	TGCGCCAGCAGCTTGGATCCAGGAGGAGGCTATGGCTACACCTTC	CASSLDPGGGYGYTF
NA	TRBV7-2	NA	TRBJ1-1	TGTGCCAGCAGCTTAATCTGGGAGAACACTGAAGCTTTCTTT	CASSLIWENTEAFF
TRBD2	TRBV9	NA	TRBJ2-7	TGTGCCAGCGGCGTAATAGCGGGAGGGTCCTACGAGCAGTACTTC	CASGVIAGGSYEQYF
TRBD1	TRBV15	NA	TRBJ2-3	TGTGCCACCAGCAGACGACAGGGGGCACGGGGTACGCAGTATTTT	CATSRRQGARGTQYF
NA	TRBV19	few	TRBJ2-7	TGTGCCAGTAGTATGCAGGGTCGTCCCTACGAGCAGTACTTC	CASSMQGRPYEQYF
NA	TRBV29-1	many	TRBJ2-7	TGCAGCGTTGAAGGGACACAAAACTACGAGCAGTACTTC	CSVEGTQNYEQYF
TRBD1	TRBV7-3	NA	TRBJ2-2	TGTGCCAGCAGCTTAACACGTTGGACAGGGGCGAACACCGGGGAGCTGTTTTTT	CASSLTRWTGANTGELFF
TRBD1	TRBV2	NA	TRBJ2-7	TGTGCCAGCAGTACAAGACAGGGTAATCCCGAGCAGTACTTC	CASSTRQGNPEQYF
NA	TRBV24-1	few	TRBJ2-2	TGTGCCACCAGAAACAGGGAAGGCGGGGAGCTGTTTTTT	CATRNREGGELFF
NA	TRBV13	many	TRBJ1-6	TGTGCCAGCAGCCCGGGACAATATAATTCACCCCTCCACTTT	CASSPGQYNSPLHF
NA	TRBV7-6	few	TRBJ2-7	TGTGCCAGCAGCCCAAGAGGGAACTCCTACGAGCAGTACTTC	CASSPRGNSYEQYF
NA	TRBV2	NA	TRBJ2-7	TGTGCCAGCAGTGAAGCGGAGGAGCAGTACTTC	CASSEAEEQYF
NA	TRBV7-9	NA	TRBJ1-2	TGTGCCAGCAGCTTAGGGGTTGGCTATGGCTACACCTTC	CASSLGVGYGYTF
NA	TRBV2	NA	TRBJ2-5	TGTGCCAGCAGTGAGCAGAGTTTCAGGGAGACCCAGTACTTC	CASSEQSFRETQYF
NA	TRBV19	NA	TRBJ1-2	TGTGCCAGTAAGCAGGGATACTATGGCTACACCTTC	CASKQGYYGYTF
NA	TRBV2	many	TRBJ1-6	TGTGCCAGCAGGGGGGGAGGGGAATATAGCTCCTATAATTCACCCCTCCACTTT	CASRGGGEYSSYNSPLHF
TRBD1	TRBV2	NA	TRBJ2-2	TGTGCCAGCAGTCGCGACAGGGACACCGGGGAGCTGTTTTTT	CASSRDRDTGELFF
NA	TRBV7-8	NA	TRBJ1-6	TGTGCCAGCAGCTCATCCACAGGGTTTGCATCACCCCTCCACTTT	CASSSSTGFASPLHF
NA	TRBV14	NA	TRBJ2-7	TGTGCCAGCAGCCAAGTACAGGGCTACGAGCAGTACTTC	CASSQVQGYEQYF
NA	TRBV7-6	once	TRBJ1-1	TGTGCCAGCAGCTTGGGGACGGGGAACAAGCTAGCTTTCTTT	CASSLGTGNKLAFF